This TCR beta chain is drawn from a study of cytotoxic CD8 clonotypes in ibrutinib-treated CLL. In the study overall: Partial response occurred in 24 patients and complete response in 2; at median about 70 months, approximately 14 remained remitted and about twelve progressed.

Here immunoSEQ multiplex PCR was the method, and the copy in TCRdb shows in-frame clones only, minus some. The sample holds 45,000 to 60,000 clones, roughly three fifths seen once. This receptor was obtained from a human donor with chronic lymphocytic leukemia. The sequencing here drew on PBMCs, taken after 24 months of ibrutinib treatment.

The CDR3 reads CATSRGRTGGAYNEQFF. The DNA of the CDR3 is TGTGCCACCAGCAGAGGTCGGACAGGGGGCGCCTACAATGAGCAGTTCTTC. The chain employs TRBV15 and TRBJ2-1; 11 nucleotides align to TRBD1. CDR3 length equals 17 residues. After removal of 1 base from V and 2 bases from J, the junction contained 4 bases not matched to a gene. The germline gives CDR1 LNHNV, CDR2 YYDKDF (reference sequence).